This entry features one T cell receptor (beta chain) sequence. Its antigen is unidentified. This sample is part of a study of T cell repertoires in cytomegalovirus infection. Notes on the study in general: Summed frequency of public TCR beta families distinguished CMV carriers with the relevant HLA.

TCRdb re-called the reads with MiXCR, one entry per CDR3 protein. The sample gives about half a million distinct CDR3 sequences, more than 40% of which show up once; just under 45% is in the top ten. CDR3 size: 15 residues. V lost 3 bases, J lost 7 bases, and 16 bases lay in between. Germline lookup yields CDR1 SGHVS and CDR2 FQNEAQ. V usage is TRBV7-8 and J usage is TRBJ2-1; the D gene is possibly TRBD1 (6 bases). The input for sequencing was cultured PBMCs, taken from culture after CMV antigen stimulation. This clonotype originated in a human donor in good health (CMV status not recorded). Some clones in this sample may be carry-over from other donors' samples. The CDR3 protein is CASSFEGVVENEQFF. For the CDR3, the DNA is TGTGCCAGCAGCTTCGAGGGGGTAGTTGAGAATGAGCAGTTCTTC.